This T cell receptor beta chain originates from a study of T cells in Graves' hyperthyroidism and ophthalmopathy. The study, taken as a whole, reports: Separation of ophthalmopathy from stable hyperthyroidism was achieved by a 13 V-J model. Median prediction lead before ophthalmopathy onset was about 6.7 months with the model.

The sample holds a few counts of this clonotype. The antigen is undetermined. Clinicians diagnosed patients from clinical symptoms, serum thyroxine and TRAb, thyroid ultrasound and orbital computed tomography. The CDR3 runs 14 residues. In germline, CDR1 is MNHNS, CDR2 SASEGT. Trimming at V came to 7 bases and at J to 5 bases, leaving 7 bases not matched to a gene. What was amplified from RNA transcripts were TCR beta CDR3 regions. Researchers ran a first-round RT-PCR on the TCR CDR3 using the HTBI primer set. A single record per CDR3 protein comes from TCRdb applying MiXCR to the multiplex PCR reads. In the table there are approximately 700,000 distinct CDR3 sequences, over 15% of which are singletons.

This sequence was found in a man between 18 and 35 years old with Graves' hyperthyroidism. The chain employs TRBV6-1 and TRBJ2-3; 9 bases are shared with TRBD2. Sequenced: blood. Written as DNA, the CDR3 is TGTGCCAGCAAAAGTTCTAGCGGGGTAGATACGCAGTATTTT. Encoded protein: CASKSSSGVDTQYF.